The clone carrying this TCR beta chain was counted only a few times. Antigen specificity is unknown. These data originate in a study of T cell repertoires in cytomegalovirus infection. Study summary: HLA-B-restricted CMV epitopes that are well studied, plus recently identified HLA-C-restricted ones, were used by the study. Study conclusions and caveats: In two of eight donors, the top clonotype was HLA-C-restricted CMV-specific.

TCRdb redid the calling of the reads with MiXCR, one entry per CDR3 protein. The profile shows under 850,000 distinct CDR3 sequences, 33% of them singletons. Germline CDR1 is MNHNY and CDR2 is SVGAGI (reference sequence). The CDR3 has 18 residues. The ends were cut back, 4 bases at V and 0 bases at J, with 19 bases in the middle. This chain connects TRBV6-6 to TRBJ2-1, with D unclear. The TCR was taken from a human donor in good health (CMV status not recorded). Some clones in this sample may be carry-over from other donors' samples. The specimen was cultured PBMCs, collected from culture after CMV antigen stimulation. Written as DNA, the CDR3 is TGTGCCAGCAGTTTTCTCCCCCAAGATTTAAGCTCCTACAATGAGCAGTTCTTC. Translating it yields CASSFLPQDLSSYNEQFF.